This section outlines one T cell receptor (beta chain) sequence together with its context. The antigen it recognizes is unknown. No much larger clone exists at a distance of one base, and base qualities are not known. The data originate from a study of T cell responses to AZD1222 COVID-19 vaccine (dated by TCRdb to about 2021). Regarding the study in general: A total of around 240 trial participants underwent TCR sequencing, of whom around 210 had received two doses of AZD1222 and about 25 had received two doses of the MenACWY control vaccine. Trial participants were enrolled by age into subgroups of 18-55, 56-69 and 70-plus years, and around 150, 29 and 61 TCR-sequenced participants, respectively, were included in these subgroups.

The label giving this sample's time point can be read as: about 28 days (+/-7) after the second vaccine dose. AZD1222 recipients with second doses at about 4 weeks or about 12 weeks were pooled, because spike-specific TCR depth and breadth did not differ between schedules. Vaccinee samples came from UK trials COV001 and COV002, including a single-blind randomized controlled phase 2/3 trial of AZD1222 (ChAdOx1 nCoV-19) in healthy adults. Trial participant PBMC samples were collected at day 0 and day 28 after the second dose for TCRbeta chain sequencing. The CDR3 regions of human TCRbeta chains were analyzed by immunosequencing. Per the original workflow: TCRs in the repertoires were matched against a reference library of SARS-CoV-2-specific TCRs that had been generated with the MIRA antigen-specificity platform. Breadth meant the fraction of unique TCRs that were SARS-CoV-2-associated, whereas depth meant the fraction of total T cells that were SARS-CoV-2-associated. Each spike-specific TCR was assigned to its reactive spike region and to a CD4 or CD8 class using the MIRA data. Log10-transformed breadth and depth values were compared by one-way ANOVA with Sidak's multiple comparisons tests. The table was pulled from immuneACCESS by TCRdb, which kept in-frame rearrangements only. Such tables lose some clones; where checked, under half of the loss comes from unresolved V genes, and the rest has no known cause. Clonal size and the V and J genes are those of that table, whereas D and trimming came from the DNA. The sample includes around 180,000 clones, with roughly 94% observed a single time. Jointly, the top ten make up roughly 1.7% of the sample.

Broad study findings and their caveats: Because no day 14 peak-response samples were available, repertoires were characterized only after the peak T cell response. Conclusions about previously exposed vaccinees were limited because only five to seven AZD1222 recipients were SARS-CoV-2 seropositive at baseline. Spike-specific TCR breadth and depth rose significantly after two AZD1222 doses compared with day 0 and with MenACWY recipients. CD4 TCRs associated with the vaccine covered the entire spike protein, and the dominant responses were in regions 160-218 and 743-854. Participants were mostly white British, with more females than males. The authors suggested clonal diversity may have been underestimated. Reportedly, close to half of the unique spike-specific TCRs recognized epitopes lying outside the regions that are mutated in the B.1.351 and B.1.1.7 variants. The 56-69-year group was small, and its depth increase did not reach significance, likely because of low power.

The germline V gene (reference sequence) supplies CDR1 MNHEY and CDR2 SMNVEV. Inclusive of the bounding cysteine and phenylalanine, the CDR3 is 11 residues long. CDR3 DNA is the only sequence kept; it has 33 bases, read in frame from the first base. Deletion took 2 bases off V and 6 bases off J, with a span of 2 bases between the germline ends. This material consisted of peripheral blood, taken 28 days after the second AZD1222 dose. The chain was built from TRBV27 and TRBJ2-1; no D gene call is confident. The origin of this receptor is an adult who received the AZD1222 COVID-19 vaccine. The nucleotides are TGTGCCAGCAGTTTAGGCAATGAGCAGTTCTTC. It is translated as CASSLGNEQFF.